This T cell receptor (beta chain) is drawn from a study of a mutant IDH1 vaccine in newly diagnosed glioma. As to this clone: No antigen is known for it.

Time point noted: week 11, during vaccination. Doses of 300 ug of mutant IDH1 20-mer peptide were given with topical imiquimod. The CDR3 contains 14 residues. V was clipped by 3 bases and J by 0 bases, with 9 bases between them. Germline loops: CDR1 SNHLY, CDR2 FYNNEI. Sequenced by immunoSEQ multiplex PCR; TCRdb stores in-frame clones only, minus some. The sample shows fewer than 30,000 clones, around 77% of them seen only once. Sequences were derived from PBMCs, sampled from a glioma patient whose treatment included an IDH1 peptide vaccine. The gene calls are TRBV2 and TRBJ2-7; D is ambiguous. The clonotype originates from a young woman with glioma. In DNA form, the CDR3 reads TGTGCCAGCAGTGATCCGGCCAGCTCCTACGAGCAGTACTTC. Its translation: CASSDPASSYEQYF. Full variable domain (outside the CDR3, taken from reference TRBV2 and TRBJ2-7): EPEVTQTPSHQVTQMGQEVILRCVPISNHLYFYWYRQILGQKVEFLVSFYNNEISEKSEIFDDQFSVERPDGSNFTLKIRSTKLEDSAMYFCASSDPASSYEQYFGPGTRLTVT.